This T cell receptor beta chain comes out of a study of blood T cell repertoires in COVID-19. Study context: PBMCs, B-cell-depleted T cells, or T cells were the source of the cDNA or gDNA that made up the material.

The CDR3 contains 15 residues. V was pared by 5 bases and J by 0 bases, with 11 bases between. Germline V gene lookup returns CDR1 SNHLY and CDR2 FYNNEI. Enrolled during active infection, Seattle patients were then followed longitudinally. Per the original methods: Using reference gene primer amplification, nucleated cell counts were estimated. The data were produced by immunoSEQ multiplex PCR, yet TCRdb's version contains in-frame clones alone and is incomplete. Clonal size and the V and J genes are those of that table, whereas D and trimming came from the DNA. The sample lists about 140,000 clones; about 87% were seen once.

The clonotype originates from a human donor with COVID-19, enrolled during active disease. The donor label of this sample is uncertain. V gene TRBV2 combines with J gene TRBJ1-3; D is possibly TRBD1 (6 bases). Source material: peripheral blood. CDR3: CASSIDRFSGNTIYF. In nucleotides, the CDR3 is TGTGCCAGCAGTATAGACAGGTTCTCTGGAAACACCATATATTTT. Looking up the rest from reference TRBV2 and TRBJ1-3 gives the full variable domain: EPEVTQTPSHQVTQMGQEVILRCVPISNHLYFYWYRQILGQKVEFLVSFYNNEISEKSEIFDDQFSVERPDGSNFTLKIRSTKLEDSAMYFCASSIDRFSGNTIYFGEGSWLTVV.